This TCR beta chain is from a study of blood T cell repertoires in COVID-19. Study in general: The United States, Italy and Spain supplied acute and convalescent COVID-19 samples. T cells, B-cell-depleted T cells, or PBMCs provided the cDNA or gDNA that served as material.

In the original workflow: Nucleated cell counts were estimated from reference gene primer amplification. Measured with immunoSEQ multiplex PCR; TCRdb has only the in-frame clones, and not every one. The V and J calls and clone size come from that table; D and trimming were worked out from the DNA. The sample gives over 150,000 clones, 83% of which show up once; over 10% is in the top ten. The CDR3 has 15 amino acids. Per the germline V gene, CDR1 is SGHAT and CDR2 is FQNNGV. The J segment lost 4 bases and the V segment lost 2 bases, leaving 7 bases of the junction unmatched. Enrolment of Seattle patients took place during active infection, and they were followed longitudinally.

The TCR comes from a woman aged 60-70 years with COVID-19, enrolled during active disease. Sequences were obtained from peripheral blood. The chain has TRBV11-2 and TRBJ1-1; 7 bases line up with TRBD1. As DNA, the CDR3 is TGTGCCAGCAGCTTACAGACAGGGCCCGGCACTGAAGCTTTCTTT. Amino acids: CASSLQTGPGTEAFF. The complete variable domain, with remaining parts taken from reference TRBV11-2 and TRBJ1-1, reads EAGVAQSPRYKIIEKRQSVAFWCNPISGHATLYWYQQILGQGPKLLIQFQNNGVVDDSQLPKDRFSAERLKGVDSTLKIQPAKLEDSAVYLCASSLQTGPGTEAFFGQGTRLTVV.